This TCR beta chain is drawn from a study of OX40 agonist ivuxolimab in advanced cancers. Turning to the study itself: Cohort: about 80% men, mean age roughly 60, aged roughly 20 to 79. The study, taken as a whole, reports: Dosing at 0.1 to 3.0 mg/kg was accompanied by clonal expansion of CD4+ and CD8+ blood T cells by week 6. Antigen specificity was not determined for the expanded peripheral T cells. There were, on average, more expanded clones in CD8+ T cells than in CD4+.

Here immunoSEQ multiplex PCR was the method, and the copy in TCRdb shows in-frame clones only, minus some. This sample has some 85,000 clones, with approximately 91% found just once. With respect to this clone: Antigen specificity is unknown.

Germline CDR1 and CDR2: SGHDN and FVKESK. The CDR3 length is 16 residues. V shed 1 base and J 2 bases; nucleotides not matched to a gene: 5. The source is an adult with an advanced solid tumor such as melanoma, head and neck, liver or kidney cancer. Sequencing used CD4+ or CD8+ T cells sorted from blood, obtained in a trial of the OX40 agonist ivuxolimab. This rearrangement joins TRBV14 to TRBJ2-7; 10 bases are shared with TRBD2. CDR3 amino acids: CASSQGLAGEPYEQYF. CDR3 nucleotides: TGTGCCAGCAGCCAAGGTCTAGCGGGGGAACCCTACGAGCAGTACTTC.